The 18 T cell receptor beta chains given below trace back to one sample, sequenced in a study of blood T cell repertoires in COVID-19. The repertoire was sequenced with immunoSEQ multiplex PCR; TCRdb's copy has only in-frame clones and lacks some. The table has about 69,000 clones, 79% seen once. Material for sequencing was peripheral blood. The receptors come from a man in his 60s with acute or convalescent COVID-19.

This chain links TRBV27 with TRBJ2-7, with D tentatively TRBD2 (6 bases). Trimming stripped 2 bases from V and 0 bases from J, with 8 bases between. Germline V lookup: CDR1 MNHEY, CDR2 SMNVEV (reference sequence). CDR3 length equals 14 residues. The CDR3 DNA follows: TGTGCCAGCAGTTTAAACGGGGGCTCCTACGAGCAGTACTTC. Encoded protein: CASSLNGGSYEQYF.

This clone was recorded many times. This chain joins TRBV27 and TRBJ1-2; D gene unclear. This CDR3 is built from 15 residues. V was shortened by 0 bases and J by 4 bases, with 12 bases between the two germline ends. Germline assignment: CDR1 MNHEY and CDR2 SMNVEV (reference sequence). CDR3 in amino acids: CASSLSGVRVYGYTF. The DNA for the CDR3 is TGTGCCAGCAGTTTATCCGGGGTGCGCGTCTATGGCTACACCTTC.

This clone was seen just once. The chain combines TRBV29-1 with TRBJ2-3; D is possibly TRBD2 (5 bases). V lost 7 bases to trimming and J lost 4 bases, with 15 bases between them. CDR1 is SQVTM and CDR2 is ANQGSEA in the germline V gene. The CDR3 totals 13 residues. The CDR3 here is CSAWGLASDTQYF. CDR3 in DNA: TGCAGCGCCTGGGGATTAGCGTCAGATACGCAGTATTTT.

The chain links TRBV30 to TRBJ1-1; D call uncertain. This CDR3 is built from 18 residues. The germline gives CDR1 GTSNPN, CDR2 SVGIG (reference sequence). V was clipped by 1 base and J by 2 bases, with 23 bases between them. Here the CDR3 reads CAWSAVRLFKPTNTEAFF. DNA of the CDR3: TGTGCCTGGAGTGCCGTAAGACTCTTCAAACCTACAAACACTGAAGCTTTCTTT.

This sequence joins TRBV4-3 and TRBJ2-2; 10 nucleotides agree with TRBD2. The CDR3 covers 16 residues. Trimming cost V 5 bases and J 2 bases; bases outside gene matches: 5. Per the germline V gene, CDR1 is LGHNA and CDR2 is YSLEER. This CDR3 reads CASSSLAGANTGELFF. CDR3 in DNA: TGCGCCAGCAGCAGTCTAGCGGGGGCAAACACCGGGGAGCTGTTTTTT.

This clone came up once. The chain couples TRBV9 to TRBJ2-5, with TRBD1 identical over 7 bases. This CDR3 region has 15 residues. The J segment lost 3 bases and the V segment lost 6 bases, leaving 11 bases of the junction unmatched. CDR1 and CDR2 (germline): SGDLS, YYNGEE. The CDR3 DNA is TGTGCCAGCACCAAAAGGGGACAGATTAAAGAGACCCAGTACTTC. Amino acid sequence: CASTKRGQIKETQYF.

The chain combines TRBV5-5 with TRBJ2-1; D unclear. Trimming pared 0 bases from V and 7 bases from J, leaving 14 bases between. CDR1 SGHKS and CDR2 YYEKEE come from the germline V gene (reference sequence). This CDR3 contains 15 residues. CDR3 DNA: TGTGCCAGCAGCTTGGATAGCTCCTCCTGGAATGAGCAGTTCTTC. It codes for CASSLDSSSWNEQFF.

The chain is built from TRBV9 and TRBJ1-1; weak D call: TRBD1 (6 bases). CDR3 length equals 14 residues. V was trimmed by 3 bases and J by 0 bases, leaving 9 bases between them. The germline gives CDR1 SGDLS, CDR2 YYNGEE. CDR3 DNA sequence: TGTGCCAGCAGCGCCACAGGGCTGAACACTGAAGCTTTCTTT. Translating gives CASSATGLNTEAFF.

J is TRBJ2-2 and V is TRBV18; 8 bases fit TRBD1. The germline CDR1 and CDR2 sequences are KGHSH and LQKENI. With V trimmed by 1 base and J by 0 bases, 7 bases remained unmatched. The CDR3 has 18 residues. The CDR3 sequence: CASSPRTGGPANTGELFF. CDR3 DNA: TGTGCCAGCTCACCACGTACAGGGGGACCCGCGAACACCGGGGAGCTGTTTTTT.

The rearrangement joins TRBV6-5 to TRBJ1-2; no firm D call. V gave up 6 bases and J gave up 4 bases, with 15 bases separating them. This CDR3 comprises 14 residues. Germline V CDR1 and CDR2: MNHEY, SVGAGI. Here the CDR3 DNA reads TGTGCCAGCAGAAGAGGGTTCGAAATCTATGGCTACACCTTC. Translation: CASRRGFEIYGYTF.

The J gene is TRBJ2-7, the V gene TRBV5-3, with D perhaps matching TRBD1 (6 bases). TRBV5-3 is noted as an ORF with a role that remains uncertain. The V end was cut by 3 bases, the J end by 1 base, with 23 bases between. The CDR3 covers 18 residues. Here the CDR3 reads CARSSSPGDSTKSYEQYF. The CDR3 region has the DNA TGTGCCAGAAGCTCGAGTCCAGGGGATTCCACAAAATCCTACGAGCAGTACTTC.

The chain recombines TRBV3-1 (or the pseudogene TRBV3-2) with TRBJ2-1; 11 positions agree with TRBD2. The CDR3 is 19 residues long. The V gene's germline CDR1 is LGHDT and CDR2 YNNKEL (reference sequence). V trimming: 4 bases; J trimming: 2 bases; junction bases outside the gene matches: 13. CDR3 DNA: TGTGCCAGCAGCCCTCTCCTCCTAGCGGGGGGATCACCCTACAATGAGCAGTTCTTC. This encodes CASSPLLLAGGSPYNEQFF.

The chain uses TRBV4-2 and TRBJ2-7; possible D gene TRBD1, 6 bases. The CDR3 is made up of 16 amino acids. With 0 bases removed from V and 6 bases from J, the gap between germline ends came to 18 bases. Germline CDR1 reads LGHNA; CDR2 reads YNFKEQ. The CDR3 reads CASSQDYYRDNSEQYF. The CDR3, as DNA: TGTGCCAGCAGCCAAGATTATTACAGGGACAACTCCGAGCAGTACTTC.

The CDR3 DNA sequence: TGCGCCAGCAGCCAAGATTACTTGAATGAAAAACTGTTTTTT. This codes for CASSQDYLNEKLFF. The rearrangement joins TRBV5-1 to TRBJ1-4; D ambiguous. The ends were cut back, 4 bases at V and 5 bases at J, with 12 bases in the middle. The length of the CDR3 is 14 residues. Germline values: CDR1 SGHRS, CDR2 YFSETQ.

The chain links TRBV19 to TRBJ1-4, with TRBD1 matching over 7 bases. The germline V gene has CDR1 LNHDA and CDR2 SQIVND (reference sequence). Losses at the gene ends were 4 bases for V and 5 bases for J; bases not matched to a gene: 13. This CDR3 comprises 17 residues. This chain's CDR3 is CASSTYRARGPNEKLFF. The CDR3 DNA is TGTGCCAGTAGTACCTACAGGGCGAGGGGGCCGAATGAAAAACTGTTTTTT.

The V call is TRBV7-9, the J call TRBJ2-5; 7 nucleotides agree with TRBD1. Germline values: CDR1 SEHNR, CDR2 FQNEAQ (reference sequence). The junction had 7 bases not matched to a gene; V was cut back by 4 bases and J by 5 bases. The CDR3 is made up of 14 amino acids. The chain's CDR3 is CASSSGQVRETQYF. The CDR3 nucleotides are TGTGCCAGCAGCTCCGGACAGGTTCGGGAGACCCAGTACTTC. Together with reference TRBV7-9 and TRBJ2-5, the CDR3 gives the full variable domain: DTGVSQNPRHKITKRGQNVTFRCDPISEHNRLYWYRQTLGQGPEFLTYFQNEAQLEKSRLLSDRFSAERPKGSFSTLEIQRTEQGDSAMYLCASSSGQVRETQYFGPGTRLLVL.

The chain has TRBV5-1 and TRBJ2-2, with D possibly matching TRBD1 (5 bases). The germline CDR1 and CDR2 sequences are SGHRS and YFSETQ. V was pared by 4 bases and J by 1 base, with 8 bases between. The CDR3 extends over 14 amino acids. The CDR3 DNA reads as TGCGCCAGCAGCAACGGACAGAACACCGGGGAGCTGTTTTTT. Protein sequence: CASSNGQNTGELFF. The variable domain in full, completed from reference TRBV5-1 and TRBJ2-2, reads KAGVTQTPRYLIKTRGQQVTLSCSPISGHRSVSWYQQTPGQGLQFLFEYFSETQRNKGNFPGRFSGRQFSNSRSEMNVSTLELGDSALYLCASSNGQNTGELFFGEGSRLTVL.

V usage is TRBV6-5 and J usage is TRBJ2-1; 11 bases are a match to TRBD1. Germline assignment: CDR1 MNHEY and CDR2 SVGAGI. J gave up 9 bases and V 4 bases, and 5 bases lay outside the gene matches. The CDR3 is 14 amino acids. The CDR3 DNA reads as TGTGCCAGCAGTTTGTTAGGGACAGGGGGTGAGCAGTTCTTC. Protein product: CASSLLGTGGEQFF.